Listed here is a single TCR beta chain. No cognate antigen has been identified for it. Within one base of it there is no much larger clone, and no base qualities were kept. The CDR3 numbers 13 residues from cysteine through phenylalanine. Of all the DNA, just the CDR3 is kept, 39 bases in frame from base 1. The trim is 8 bases for V and 2 bases for J, with a gap of 10 bases between the germline ends. According to the germline V gene, CDR1 reads MNHNS and CDR2 reads SASEGT. Library generation was performed with PCR. DNA from cultured CD4+ T cells underwent TCR sequencing with the Oncomine TCR Beta short-read assay at the Johns Hopkins FTIC core. The QIAamp micro DNA kit was used to extract genomic DNA from the cultured CD4+ T cells. The Oncomine TCR Beta libraries from cultured CD4+ T cells were pooled using unique dual indexes and then sequenced on an Illumina iSeq 100. In the original analysis: Non-productive sequences were removed, and CDR3s not starting with C, not ending with F or W, or shorter than 7 amino acids were discarded. Antigen-specific clonotypes were identified with the MANAFEST web application by comparing peptide-stimulated wells with reference and other culture wells. For a clone to be called positive, the clone needed an FDR below 0.05, an odds ratio above 5, and a productive frequency above 0.1% in at least two of three replicate wells. A clonotype counted as cross-reactive if it showed significant expansion both in the SARS-CoV-2 spike wells and in at least one common cold coronavirus spike condition. Levenshtein distances (stringdist) and unrooted phylogenetic trees (ape) in R version 3.6.1 were used to assess CDR3 homology. The public reads were reprocessed in TCRdb via fastp at Q25 and MiXCR, keeping in-frame beta chains. One record per CDR3 amino acid sequence lists the most common genes and DNA. TCRdb, rather than the study authors, made the V and J calls. The sample profile shows around 9,000 distinct CDR3 sequences; more than 30% of them were found once. The biggest ten clones account for about 31% of the sample.

This specimen's treatment or condition label, interpreted: roughly 10-day PBMC culture with coronavirus spike peptide pools or control peptides (ViraFEST assay). CD4+ T cells from unexposed donors were collected before the COVID-19 pandemic (2011-2018). The ViraFEST assay, used in the study, expanded antigen-specific T cells with peptide pools and then identified the expanded clonotypes through TCR sequencing. More than 1.5 million PBMCs per well were cultured in IMDM with about 5% human AB serum and roughly 9.3 IU/ml IL-2, plus 10 ug/ml peptide pools. On days 3 and 7, half of the culture medium was replaced with fresh IL-2-containing medium. After approximately 10 days of culture, CD4+ T cells were isolated by negative selection using the EasySep CD4+ T cell isolation kit. As cell number allowed, CD4+ T cells from unexposed donors were tested for reactivity to SARS-CoV-2 S and N and to four common cold coronavirus spike pools. PBMCs were separated from whole blood using Ficoll-Paque Plus gradient centrifugation and then either used fresh or cryopreserved at -140C. In general, triplicate wells were set up for every culture condition. The leukapheresis product for the unexposed donors was obtained through commercial purchase.

This entry comes from a study of vaccination and CD4 T cells after COVID-19 (dated by TCRdb to between 2021 and 2024). In terms of the full investigation: The convalescent cohort included six males and four females, with two Hispanic individuals, seven Caucasians, two Asians and one multiracial person. Each participant got two doses of either the Pfizer-BioNTech BNT162b2 vaccine (n=8) or the Moderna mRNA-1273 vaccine (n=2). Post-COVID blood samples from convalescent patients were collected a median of around 110 days after diagnosis, with a range of roughly 35 to 170 days. Post-vaccine blood samples were collected a median of approximately 77 days after the second vaccine dose, ranging from about 13 to 241 days. Culture stimuli were overlapping spike peptide pools from SARS-CoV-2 and from the common cold coronaviruses HCoV-NL63, HCoV-OC43 and HCoV-229E. In control cultures, a CEFX viral epitope pool was used as positive control, an HIV-1 Nef peptide pool was used as negative control, or no peptide was added. In fewer than 12 COVID-19 convalescent patients and a handful of infection-naive healthy vaccine recipients, researchers compared the spike-specific CD4+ TCR repertoire from before mRNA vaccination with the repertoire from after. At the TCR clonotype level, an earlier paper using these donors assessed memory CD4+ T cell crossreactivity between SARS-CoV-2 and common cold coronavirus spike proteins. Points the paper makes about the study in general: An increase in the median number of SARS-CoV-2-reactive clonotypes from some 20 after infection to 38 after vaccination was observed, but the change was not found to be significant. Among the post-vaccine SARS-CoV-2-reactive clones in convalescent patients, a median approximately 90% showed up only after vaccination, which suggests vaccine-specific priming. Nearly all vaccine-specific clones in convalescent patients (304 of 307) were mono-reactive for SARS-CoV-2 spike rather than cross-reactive with common cold coronaviruses. Relatively few convalescent patients were included in the study, and early timepoints after natural infection were not analyzed.

The sample comprised CD4+ T cells from blood, cultured in vitro. The TCR originated in a human donor in good health. The V and J genes are TRBV6-1 and TRBJ1-3; the D gene is perhaps TRBD1, from 5 matching bases. The CDR3 in this case is CASQTVPGNTIYF. The nucleotide sequence reads TGTGCCAGCCAGACAGTCCCTGGAAACACCATATATTTT.